Sequencing of this TCR beta chain was carried out in a study of T cells in tuberculosis. This clone came up a few times. Clones were sequenced by immunoSEQ multiplex PCR, and TCRdb holds only the in-frame ones, with some missing. The data show over 25,000 clones, almost 90% seen once. Trimming stripped 3 bases from V and 1 base from J, with 10 bases between. Germline CDR1 SGDLS, CDR2 YYNGEE. This CDR3 is built from 14 residues. Tuberculin skin test and IGRA determined adolescents' latent tuberculosis status at entry. Source material: PBMCs. The V call is TRBV9, the J call TRBJ2-5, with D tentatively TRBD2 (6 bases). The clonotype originates from a donor between 10 and 35 years old with latent tuberculosis or without tuberculosis infection. The DNA for the CDR3 is TGTGCCAGCAGCGCAGGGACTCTCCAAGAGACCCAGTACTTC. It encodes CASSAGTLQETQYF.